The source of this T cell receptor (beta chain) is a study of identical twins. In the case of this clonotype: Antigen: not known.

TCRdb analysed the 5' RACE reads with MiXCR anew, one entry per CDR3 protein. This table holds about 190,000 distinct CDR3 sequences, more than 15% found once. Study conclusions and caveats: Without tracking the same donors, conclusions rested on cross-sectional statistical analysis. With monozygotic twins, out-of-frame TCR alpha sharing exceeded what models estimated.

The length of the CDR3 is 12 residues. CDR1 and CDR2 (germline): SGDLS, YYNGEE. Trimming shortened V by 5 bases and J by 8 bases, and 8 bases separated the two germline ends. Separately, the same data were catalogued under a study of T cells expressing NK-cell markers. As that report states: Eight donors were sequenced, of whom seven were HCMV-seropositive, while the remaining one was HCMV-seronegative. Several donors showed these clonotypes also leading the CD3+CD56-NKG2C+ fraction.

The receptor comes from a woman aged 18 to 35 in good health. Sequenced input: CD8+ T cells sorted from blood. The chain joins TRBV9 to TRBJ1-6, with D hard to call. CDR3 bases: TGTGCCAGCAGGGCGTCTGATTCACCCCTCCACTTT. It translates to CASRASDSPLHF.